The sequence of this T cell receptor (beta chain) was determined in a study of cytomegalovirus exposure and HLA in healthy donors. Points from the study as a whole: The classifier reportedly diagnosed cytomegalovirus status with high specificity and sensitivity.

The study ran its PCR with 60 Vbeta and 13 Jbeta primers. TCRdb's table, derived via immunoSEQ multiplex PCR, lists solely in-frame clones and lacks some. The top ten hold less than 3.5% of the sample, which has 200,000 to 250,000 clones, about 80% seen once. Trimming stripped 0 bases from V and 6 bases from J, with 13 bases between. This CDR3 has 14 amino acids. This clone appeared a few times. Its antigen remains unidentified. This TCR was sampled from a woman aged 60-75 years in good health and CMV-seropositive. Sequences were obtained from PBMCs. The J gene is TRBJ2-7, the V gene TRBV5-3; tentatively, D is TRBD1 (6 bases). TRBV5-3 is identified as an open reading frame with a role that is uncertain. The DNA for the CDR3 is TGTGCCAGAAGCTTGGCCTTTAGGGGGTTCGAGCAGTACTTC. It is translated as CARSLAFRGFEQYF.